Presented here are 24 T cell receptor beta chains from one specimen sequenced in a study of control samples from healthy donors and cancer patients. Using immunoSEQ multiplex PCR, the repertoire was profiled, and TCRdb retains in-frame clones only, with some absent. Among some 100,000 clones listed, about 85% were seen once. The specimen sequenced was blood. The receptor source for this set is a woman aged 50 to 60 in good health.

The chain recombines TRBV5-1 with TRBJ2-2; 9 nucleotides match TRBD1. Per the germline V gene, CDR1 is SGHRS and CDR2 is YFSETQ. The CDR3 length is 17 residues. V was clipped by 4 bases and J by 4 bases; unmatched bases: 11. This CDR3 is CASSPQAGQGSTGELFF. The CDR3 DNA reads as TGCGCCAGCAGCCCTCAAGCGGGACAGGGTTCCACCGGGGAGCTGTTTTTT.

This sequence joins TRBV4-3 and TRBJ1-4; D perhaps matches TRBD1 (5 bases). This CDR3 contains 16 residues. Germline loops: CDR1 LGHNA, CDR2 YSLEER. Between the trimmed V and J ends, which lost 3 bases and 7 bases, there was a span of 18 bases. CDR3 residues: CASSQSWRGGGEKLFF. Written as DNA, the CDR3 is TGCGCCAGCAGCCAGTCCTGGAGAGGCGGGGGTGAAAAACTGTTTTTT.

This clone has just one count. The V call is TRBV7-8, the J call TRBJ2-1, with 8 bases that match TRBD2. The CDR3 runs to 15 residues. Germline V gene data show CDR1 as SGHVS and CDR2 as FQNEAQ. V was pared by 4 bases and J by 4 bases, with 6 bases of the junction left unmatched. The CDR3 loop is CASSSGTRLYNEQFF. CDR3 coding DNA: TGTGCCAGCAGCTCCGGGACTAGACTGTACAATGAGCAGTTCTTC.

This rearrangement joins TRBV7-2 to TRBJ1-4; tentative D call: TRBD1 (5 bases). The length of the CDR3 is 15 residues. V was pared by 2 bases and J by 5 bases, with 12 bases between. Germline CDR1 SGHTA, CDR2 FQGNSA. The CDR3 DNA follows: TGTGCCAGCAGCTTATGGGGCAGGAGGAATGAAAAACTGTTTTTT. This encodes CASSLWGRRNEKLFF.

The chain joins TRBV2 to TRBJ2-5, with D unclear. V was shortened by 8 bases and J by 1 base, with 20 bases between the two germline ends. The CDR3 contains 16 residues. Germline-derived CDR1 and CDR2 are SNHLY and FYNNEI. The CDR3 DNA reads TGTGCCAGCGGCTTACGGACCCAACTAACCCAAGAGACCCAGTACTTC. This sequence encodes CASGLRTQLTQETQYF. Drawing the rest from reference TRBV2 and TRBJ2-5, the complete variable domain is EPEVTQTPSHQVTQMGQEVILRCVPISNHLYFYWYRQILGQKVEFLVSFYNNEISEKSEIFDDQFSVERPDGSNFTLKIRSTKLEDSAMYFCASGLRTQLTQETQYFGPGTRLLVL.

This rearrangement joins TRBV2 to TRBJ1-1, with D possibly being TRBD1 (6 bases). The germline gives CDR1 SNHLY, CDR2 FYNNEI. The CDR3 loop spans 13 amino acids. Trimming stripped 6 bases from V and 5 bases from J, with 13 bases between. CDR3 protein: CASRGAERTEAFF. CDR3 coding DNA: TGTGCCAGCAGGGGGGCCGAGAGGACTGAAGCTTTCTTT.

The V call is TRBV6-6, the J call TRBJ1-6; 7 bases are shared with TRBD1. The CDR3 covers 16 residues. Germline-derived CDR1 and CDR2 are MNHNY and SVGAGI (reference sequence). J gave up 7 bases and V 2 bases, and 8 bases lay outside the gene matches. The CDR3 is CASSYTGRQGNSPLHF. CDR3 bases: TGTGCCAGCAGTTACACGGGGAGACAGGGAAATTCACCCCTCCACTTT.

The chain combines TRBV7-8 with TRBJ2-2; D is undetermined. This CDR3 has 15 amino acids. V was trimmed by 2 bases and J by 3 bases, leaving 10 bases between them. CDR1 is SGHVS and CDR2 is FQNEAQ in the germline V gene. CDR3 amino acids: CASSLYRSDTGELFF. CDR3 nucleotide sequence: TGTGCCAGCAGCTTATACCGTTCCGACACCGGGGAGCTGTTTTTT.

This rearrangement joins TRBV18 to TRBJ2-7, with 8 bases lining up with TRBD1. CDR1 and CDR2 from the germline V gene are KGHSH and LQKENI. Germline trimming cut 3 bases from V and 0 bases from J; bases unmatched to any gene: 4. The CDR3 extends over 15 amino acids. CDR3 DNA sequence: TGTGCCAGCTCACCCAGGGGGCAGACCTCCTACGAGCAGTACTTC. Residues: CASSPRGQTSYEQYF. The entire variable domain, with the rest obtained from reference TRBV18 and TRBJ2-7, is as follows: NAGVMQNPRHLVRRRGQEARLRCSPMKGHSHVYWYRQLPEEGLKFMVYLQKENIIDESGMPKERFSAEFPKEGPSILRIQQVVRGDSAAYFCASSPRGQTSYEQYFGPGTRLTVT.

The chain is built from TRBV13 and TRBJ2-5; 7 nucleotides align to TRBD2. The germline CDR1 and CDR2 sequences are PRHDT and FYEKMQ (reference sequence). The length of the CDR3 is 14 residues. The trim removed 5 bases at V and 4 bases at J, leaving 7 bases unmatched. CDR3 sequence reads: CASSPRLARETQYF. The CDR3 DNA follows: TGTGCCAGCAGCCCTAGACTAGCCCGAGAGACCCAGTACTTC. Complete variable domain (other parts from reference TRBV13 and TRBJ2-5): AAGVIQSPRHLIKEKRETATLKCYPIPRHDTVYWYQQGPGQDPQFLISFYEKMQSDKGSIPDRFSAQQFSDYHSELNMSSLELGDSALYFCASSPRLARETQYFGPGTRLLVL.

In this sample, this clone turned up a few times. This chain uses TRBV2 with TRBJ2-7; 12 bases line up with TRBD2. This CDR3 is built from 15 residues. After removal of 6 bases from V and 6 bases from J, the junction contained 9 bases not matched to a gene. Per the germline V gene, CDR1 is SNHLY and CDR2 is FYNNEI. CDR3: CASRKRLAGESEQYF. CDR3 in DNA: TGTGCCAGCAGGAAGAGACTAGCGGGAGAGTCCGAGCAGTACTTC. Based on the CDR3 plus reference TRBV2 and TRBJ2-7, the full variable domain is EPEVTQTPSHQVTQMGQEVILRCVPISNHLYFYWYRQILGQKVEFLVSFYNNEISEKSEIFDDQFSVERPDGSNFTLKIRSTKLEDSAMYFCASRKRLAGESEQYFGPGTRLTVT.

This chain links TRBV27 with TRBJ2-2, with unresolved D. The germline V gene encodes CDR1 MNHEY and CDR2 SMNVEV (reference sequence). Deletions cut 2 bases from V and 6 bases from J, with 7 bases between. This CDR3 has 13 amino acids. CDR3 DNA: TGTGCCAGCAGTTTACGGACGTCCGGGGAGCTGTTTTTT. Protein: CASSLRTSGELFF.

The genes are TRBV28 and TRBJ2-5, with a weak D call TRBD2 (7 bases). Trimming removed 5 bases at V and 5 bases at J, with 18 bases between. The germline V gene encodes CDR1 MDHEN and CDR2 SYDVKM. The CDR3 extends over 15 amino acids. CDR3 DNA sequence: TGTGCCAGCAGTGGACGGGGGGACCAGGGGGAGACCCAGTACTTC. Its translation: CASSGRGDQGETQYF.

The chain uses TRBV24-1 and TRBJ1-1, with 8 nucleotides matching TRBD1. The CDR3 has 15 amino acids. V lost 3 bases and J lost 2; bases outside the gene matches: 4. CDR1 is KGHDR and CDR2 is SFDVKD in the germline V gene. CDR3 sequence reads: CATSDRTGPNTEAFF. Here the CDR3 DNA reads TGTGCCACCAGTGATCGGACAGGGCCCAACACTGAAGCTTTCTTT.

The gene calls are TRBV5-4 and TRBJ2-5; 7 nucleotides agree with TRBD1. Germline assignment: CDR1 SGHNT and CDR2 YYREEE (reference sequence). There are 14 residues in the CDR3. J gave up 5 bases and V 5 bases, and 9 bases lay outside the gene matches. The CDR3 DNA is TGTGCCAGCAGTCGACCGGACAGGTCGGAGACCCAGTACTTC. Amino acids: CASSRPDRSETQYF.

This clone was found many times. DNA for the CDR3: TGTGCCAGCAGCTTTGATGCGCTTACGAACACTGAAGCTTTCTTT. Translation gives CASSFDALTNTEAFF. This sequence joins TRBV7-9 and TRBJ1-1; D is ambiguous. Trimming removed 3 bases from V and 1 base from J, with 12 bases in between. This CDR3 comprises 15 residues. The germline CDR1 and CDR2 sequences are SEHNR and FQNEAQ (reference sequence). Supplemented by reference TRBV7-9 and TRBJ1-1, the full variable domain reads DTGVSQNPRHKITKRGQNVTFRCDPISEHNRLYWYRQTLGQGPEFLTYFQNEAQLEKSRLLSDRFSAERPKGSFSTLEIQRTEQGDSAMYLCASSFDALTNTEAFFGQGTRLTVV.

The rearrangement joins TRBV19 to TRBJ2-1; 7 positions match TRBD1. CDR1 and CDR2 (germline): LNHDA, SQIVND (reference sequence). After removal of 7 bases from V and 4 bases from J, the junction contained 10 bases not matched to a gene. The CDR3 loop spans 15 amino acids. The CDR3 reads CASTLTGTVYNEQFF. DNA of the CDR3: TGTGCCAGTACCCTAACCGGGACAGTATACAATGAGCAGTTCTTC. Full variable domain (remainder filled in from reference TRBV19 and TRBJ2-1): DGGITQSPKYLFRKEGQNVTLSCEQNLNHDAMYWYRQDPGQGLRLIYYSQIVNDFQKGDIAEGYSVSREKKESFPLTVTSAQKNPTAFYLCASTLTGTVYNEQFFGPGTRLTVL.

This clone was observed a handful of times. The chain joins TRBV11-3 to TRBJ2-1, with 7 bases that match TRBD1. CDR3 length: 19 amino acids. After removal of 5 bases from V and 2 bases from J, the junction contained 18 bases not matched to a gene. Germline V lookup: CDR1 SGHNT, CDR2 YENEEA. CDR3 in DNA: TGTGCCAGCAGCGTCAGGGGACAGAACATCAAAACACCCTACAATGAGCAGTTCTTC. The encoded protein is CASSVRGQNIKTPYNEQFF.

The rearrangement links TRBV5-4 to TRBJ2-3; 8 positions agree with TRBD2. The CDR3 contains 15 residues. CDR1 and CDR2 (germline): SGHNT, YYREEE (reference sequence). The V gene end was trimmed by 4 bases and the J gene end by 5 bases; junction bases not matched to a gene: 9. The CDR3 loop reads CASSRSGAEGDTQYF. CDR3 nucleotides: TGTGCCAGCAGCCGTAGCGGGGCGGAGGGAGATACGCAGTATTTT. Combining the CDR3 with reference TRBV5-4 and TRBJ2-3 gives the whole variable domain ETGVTQSPTHLIKTRGQQVTLRCSSQSGHNTVSWYQQALGQGPQFIFQYYREEENGRGNFPPRFSGLQFPNYSSELNVNALELDDSALYLCASSRSGAEGDTQYFGPGTRLTVL.

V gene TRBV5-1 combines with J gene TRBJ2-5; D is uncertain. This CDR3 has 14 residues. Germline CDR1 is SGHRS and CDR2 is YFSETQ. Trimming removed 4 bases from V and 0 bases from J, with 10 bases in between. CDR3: CASSRGPYQETQYF. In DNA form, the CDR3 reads TGCGCCAGCAGCCGAGGCCCGTACCAAGAGACCCAGTACTTC.

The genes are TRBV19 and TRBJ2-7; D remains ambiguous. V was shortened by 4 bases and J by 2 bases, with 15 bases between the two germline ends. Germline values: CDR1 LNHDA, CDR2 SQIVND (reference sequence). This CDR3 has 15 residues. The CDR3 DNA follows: TGTGCCAGTAGTAATAGGATTCTTTTTCCCTACGAGCAGTACTTC. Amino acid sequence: CASSNRILFPYEQYF.

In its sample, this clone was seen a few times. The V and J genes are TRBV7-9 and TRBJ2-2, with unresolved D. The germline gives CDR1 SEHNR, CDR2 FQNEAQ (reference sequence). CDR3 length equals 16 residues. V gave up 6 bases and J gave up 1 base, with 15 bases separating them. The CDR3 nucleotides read TGTGCCAGCAGTCCAACCCGCGGCGAGAACACCGGGGAGCTGTTTTTT. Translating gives CASSPTRGENTGELFF. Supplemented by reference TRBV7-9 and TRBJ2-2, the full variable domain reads DTGVSQNPRHKITKRGQNVTFRCDPISEHNRLYWYRQTLGQGPEFLTYFQNEAQLEKSRLLSDRFSAERPKGSFSTLEIQRTEQGDSAMYLCASSPTRGENTGELFFGEGSRLTVL.

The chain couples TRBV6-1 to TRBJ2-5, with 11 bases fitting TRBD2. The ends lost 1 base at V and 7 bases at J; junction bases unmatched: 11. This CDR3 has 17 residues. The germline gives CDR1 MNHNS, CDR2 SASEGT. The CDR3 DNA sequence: TGTGCCAGCAGTGAAGGGGGGACTAGCGGAGAAGACGGGACCCAGTACTTC. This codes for CASSEGGTSGEDGTQYF.

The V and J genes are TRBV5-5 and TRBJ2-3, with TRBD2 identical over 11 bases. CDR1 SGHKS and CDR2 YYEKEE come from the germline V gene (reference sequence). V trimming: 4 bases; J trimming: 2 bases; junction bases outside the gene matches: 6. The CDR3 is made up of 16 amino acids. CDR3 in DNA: TGTGCCAGCAGCCCGCGACTAGCGGGACACACAGATACGCAGTATTTT. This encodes CASSPRLAGHTDTQYF.